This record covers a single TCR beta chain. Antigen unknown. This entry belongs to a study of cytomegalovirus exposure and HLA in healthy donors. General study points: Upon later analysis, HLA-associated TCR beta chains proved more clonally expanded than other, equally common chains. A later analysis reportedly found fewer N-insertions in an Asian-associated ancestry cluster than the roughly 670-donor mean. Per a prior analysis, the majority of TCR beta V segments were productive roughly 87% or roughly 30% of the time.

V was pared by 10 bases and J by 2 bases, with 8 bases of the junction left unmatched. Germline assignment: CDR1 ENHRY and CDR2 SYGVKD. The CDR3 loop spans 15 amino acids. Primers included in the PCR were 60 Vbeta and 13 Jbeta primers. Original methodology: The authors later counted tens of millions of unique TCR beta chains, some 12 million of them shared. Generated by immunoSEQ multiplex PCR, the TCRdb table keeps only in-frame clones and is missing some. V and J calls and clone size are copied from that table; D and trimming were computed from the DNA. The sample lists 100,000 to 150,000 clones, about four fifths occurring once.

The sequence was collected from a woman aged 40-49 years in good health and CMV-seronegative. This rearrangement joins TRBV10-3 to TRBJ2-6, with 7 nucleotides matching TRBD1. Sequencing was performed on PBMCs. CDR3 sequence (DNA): TGTGCCACCAGAGCAACAGGGGCTGGGGCCAACGTCCTGACTTTC. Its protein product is CATRATGAGANVLTF.